What follows are 29 T cell receptor beta chains derived from one specimen sequenced in a study of cytomegalovirus exposure and HLA in healthy donors. Vbeta (60) and Jbeta (13) primers were used in the PCR. The repertoire was sequenced with immunoSEQ multiplex PCR; TCRdb's copy has only in-frame clones and lacks some. The sample includes about 180,000 clones, over 70% of them seen just once. Sequences were obtained from PBMCs. These receptors all stem from a woman aged 50 to 60 in good health and CMV-seronegative.

The rearrangement links TRBV6-1 to TRBJ2-1, with TRBD1 identical over 8 bases. V lost 0 bases and J lost 10; bases outside the gene matches: 8. The CDR3 extends over 15 amino acids. The germline CDR1 and CDR2 sequences are MNHNS and SASEGT. The chain's CDR3 is CASSEAPGQVWEQFF. CDR3 nucleotide sequence: TGTGCCAGCAGTGAAGCCCCGGGACAGGTTTGGGAGCAGTTCTTC.

The V gene is TRBV10-3, the J gene TRBJ2-2; D is ambiguous. Germline V gene lookup returns CDR1 ENHRY and CDR2 SYGVKD. The CDR3 loop spans 13 amino acids. Trimming pared 3 bases from V and 1 base from J, leaving 3 bases between. The CDR3 loop is CAISDKNTGELFF. CDR3 sequence (DNA): TGTGCCATCAGTGATAAGAACACCGGGGAGCTGTTTTTT.

This chain joins TRBV5-1 and TRBJ2-7, with D possibly TRBD2 on 6 matching bases. This CDR3 comprises 15 residues. Per the germline V gene, CDR1 is SGHRS and CDR2 is YFSETQ. Trimming shortened V by 0 bases and J by 2 bases, and 12 bases separated the two germline ends. For the CDR3, the DNA is TGCGCCAGCAGCTTGGCGGGGGTGAGGACCTACGAGCAGTACTTC. Residues: CASSLAGVRTYEQYF. Full variable domain (rest looked up from reference TRBV5-1 and TRBJ2-7): KAGVTQTPRYLIKTRGQQVTLSCSPISGHRSVSWYQQTPGQGLQFLFEYFSETQRNKGNFPGRFSGRQFSNSRSEMNVSTLELGDSALYLCASSLAGVRTYEQYFGPGTRLTVT.

The chain recombines TRBV29-1 with TRBJ1-1; no clear D. Trimming removed 6 bases at V and 3 bases at J, with 14 bases between. CDR1 is SQVTM, CDR2 ANQGSEA, per germline. The CDR3 spans 13 residues. CDR3 amino acids: CSVPEQLDTEAFF. In nucleotides, the CDR3 is TGCAGCGTCCCGGAACAGTTGGACACTGAAGCTTTCTTT. The complete variable domain, with remaining parts taken from reference TRBV29-1 and TRBJ1-1, reads SAVISQKPSRDICQRGTSLTIQCQVDSQVTMMFWYRQQPGQSLTLIATANQGSEATYESGFVIDKFPISRPNLTFSTLTVSNMSPEDSSIYLCSVPEQLDTEAFFGQGTRLTVV.

This clone showed up just once. The chain recombines TRBV9 with TRBJ2-2; D possibly corresponds to TRBD2 (6 bases). V was pared by 4 bases and J by 3 bases, with 16 bases between. CDR1 SGDLS and CDR2 YYNGEE come from the germline V gene. The CDR3 totals 16 residues. CDR3 nucleotides: TGTGCCAGCAGCCCCCACTCGGCGGGGTACACCGGGGAGCTGTTTTTT. It translates to CASSPHSAGYTGELFF.

This clone was detected a few times. This chain links TRBV7-2 with TRBJ2-7, with a tentative D call TRBD2 (7 bases). The CDR3 is 15 residues long. Trimming took 3 bases from V and 7 from J, leaving 19 bases between them. Germline V gene data show CDR1 as SGHTA and CDR2 as FQGNSA. The CDR3 reads CASSFAGGRGREQYF. The CDR3 DNA is TGTGCCAGCAGCTTCGCCGGGGGGCGTGGTAGGGAGCAGTACTTC.

This clone was seen only once. The J gene is TRBJ1-1, the V gene TRBV6-5, with 7 bases identical to TRBD1. Per germline, CDR1 MNHEY and CDR2 SVGAGI. Trimming at V came to 6 bases and at J to 4 bases, leaving 8 bases not matched to a gene. The CDR3 contains 14 residues. The CDR3 is CASRTGVAGTEAFF. CDR3 nucleotide sequence: TGTGCCAGCAGAACAGGGGTCGCGGGCACTGAAGCTTTCTTT.

This chain links TRBV2 with TRBJ1-4; D is perhaps TRBD1 (5 bases). Trimming removed 7 bases from V and 8 bases from J, with 14 bases in between. The germline V gene has CDR1 SNHLY and CDR2 FYNNEI. The CDR3 has 13 residues. The CDR3 DNA reads as TGTGCCAGCAACGGGGACTTACAAGAAAAACTGTTTTTT. Protein product: CASNGDLQEKLFF.

The CDR3 reads CASNKGQTDTQYF. In nucleotides, the CDR3 is TGTGCCAGCAACAAAGGACAGACAGATACGCAGTATTTT. The chain has TRBV21-1 and TRBJ2-3; whether TRBD1, the table's D call, matches the DNA was not checked. TRBV21-1 is a listed pseudogene. This CDR3 has 13 amino acids.

The CDR3 region is CASSPGQQETQYF. The CDR3 DNA sequence: TGTGCCAGCAGCCCGGGACAACAAGAGACCCAGTACTTC. V gene TRBV7-9 combines with J gene TRBJ2-5; D perhaps matches TRBD1 (6 bases). This CDR3 is 13 amino acids long. Trimming took off 5 bases at V and 2 bases at J, with 9 bases between the two ends. CDR1 is SEHNR and CDR2 is FQNEAQ in the germline V gene (reference sequence).

The V call is TRBV9, the J call TRBJ2-2, with D perhaps TRBD1 (5 bases). V was clipped by 4 bases and J by 8 bases, with 15 bases between them. Germline V gene sequence: CDR1 SGDLS, CDR2 YYNGEE. The CDR3 is made up of 14 amino acids. The CDR3: CASSQGVSMGELFF. The CDR3 DNA reads TGTGCCAGCAGCCAAGGGGTGAGCATGGGGGAGCTGTTTTTT. The whole variable domain, filled in from reference TRBV9 and TRBJ2-2, reads DSGVTQTPKHLITATGQRVTLRCSPRSGDLSVYWYQQSLDQGLQFLIQYYNGEERAKGNILERFSAQQFPDLHSELNLSSLELGDSALYFCASSQGVSMGELFFGEGSRLTVL.

This rearrangement joins TRBV28 to TRBJ2-7; a possible D gene is TRBD1 (5 bases). V was shortened by 5 bases and J by 2 bases, with 13 bases between the two germline ends. The CDR3 is 14 amino acids. Germline loops: CDR1 MDHEN, CDR2 SYDVKM. The CDR3 nucleotides are TGTGCCAGCAGTATTCCAGGGCAAGCCTACGAGCAGTACTTC. Its translation is CASSIPGQAYEQYF. The variable domain in full, completed from reference TRBV28 and TRBJ2-7, reads DVKVTQSSRYLVKRTGEKVFLECVQDMDHENMFWYRQDPGLGLRLIYFSYDVKMKEKGDIPEGYSVSREKKERFSLILESASTNQTSMYLCASSIPGQAYEQYFGPGTRLTVT.

The genes are TRBV30 and TRBJ1-4; D gene uncertain. CDR1 and CDR2 (germline): GTSNPN, SVGIG (reference sequence). V lost 0 bases and J 3 bases, leaving 5 bases between the germline ends. CDR3 length: 13 amino acids. In nucleotides, the CDR3 is TGTGCCTGGAGTGTGGGAGCTAATGAAAAACTGTTTTTT. Protein sequence: CAWSVGANEKLFF.

The chain uses TRBV28 and TRBJ2-7, with 9 nucleotides matching TRBD1. Trimming removed 6 bases from V and 3 bases from J; junction bases left unmatched: 3. The CDR3 runs to 13 residues. The V gene's germline CDR1 is MDHEN and CDR2 SYDVKM. CDR3 sequence (DNA): TGTGCCAGCAGGCCGGGACAGGGCTACGAGCAGTACTTC. As protein: CASRPGQGYEQYF.

This clone was found once. The V call is TRBV5-1, the J call TRBJ2-1; 15 bases align to TRBD2. The CDR3 is 20 amino acids. The trim removed 4 bases at V and 5 bases at J, leaving 16 bases unmatched. Germline values: CDR1 SGHRS, CDR2 YFSETQ. The DNA of the CDR3 is TGCGCCAGCAGCCCCGGAGGGACTAGCGGGGGGCCCAGACCTAACAATGAGCAGTTCTTC. This codes for CASSPGGTSGGPRPNNEQFF.

The genes are TRBV5-1 and TRBJ1-2; D might be TRBD1 (5 bases). The CDR3 consists of 13 residues. Trimming removed 0 bases from V and 6 bases from J, with 9 bases in between. Germline V lookup: CDR1 SGHRS, CDR2 YFSETQ. The CDR3 DNA is TGCGCCAGCAGCTTGGTGACAGACGATGGCTACACCTTC. It specifies CASSLVTDDGYTF. Combining the CDR3 with reference TRBV5-1 and TRBJ1-2 gives the whole variable domain KAGVTQTPRYLIKTRGQQVTLSCSPISGHRSVSWYQQTPGQGLQFLFEYFSETQRNKGNFPGRFSGRQFSNSRSEMNVSTLELGDSALYLCASSLVTDDGYTFGSGTRLTVV.

The chain has TRBV4-2 and TRBJ2-7; 10 bases map to TRBD1. Losses at the gene ends were 3 bases for V and 5 bases for J; bases not matched to a gene: 7. Germline CDR1 reads LGHNA; CDR2 reads YNFKEQ. The CDR3 is 15 amino acids. The CDR3 bases are TGTGCCAGCAGCCAGGGACAGGGGAAGTTCGACGAGCAGTACTTC. Protein product: CASSQGQGKFDEQYF.

The V and J genes are TRBV18 and TRBJ2-3, with 9 bases lining up with TRBD1. In germline, CDR1 is KGHSH, CDR2 LQKENI. This CDR3 contains 15 residues. V gave up 6 bases and J gave up 3 bases; unmatched junction bases: 7. The CDR3 spells CASSMIQGATDTQYF. CDR3 sequence (DNA): TGTGCCAGCTCCATGATACAGGGGGCAACAGATACGCAGTATTTT.

The chain recombines TRBV2 with TRBJ1-2; D gene unclear. CDR3 length equals 12 residues. Trimming cost V 8 bases and J 5 bases, with 12 bases left between them. Germline CDR1 is SNHLY and CDR2 is FYNNEI. The CDR3: CASERTYYGYTF. In DNA, the CDR3 is TGTGCCAGCGAAAGGACTTATTATGGCTACACCTTC.

The CDR3 sequence: CASSLPGRTEAFF. The CDR3 DNA reads as TGTGCCAGCAGTTTACCGGGGAGGACTGAAGCTTTCTTT. The chain links TRBV28 to TRBJ1-1; unclear D gene. Germline V gene lookup returns CDR1 MDHEN and CDR2 SYDVKM. The CDR3 is 13 residues long. Trimming removed 2 bases at V and 5 bases at J, with 9 bases between.

The V call is TRBV28, the J call TRBJ1-4; 7 bases agree with TRBD1. In germline, CDR1 is MDHEN, CDR2 SYDVKM. This CDR3 spans 14 amino acids. J gave up 8 bases and V 3 bases, and 6 bases lay outside the gene matches. The CDR3 sequence: CASSLVGGREKLFF. The CDR3 DNA is TGTGCCAGCAGTTTGGTAGGGGGCCGGGAAAAACTGTTTTTT.

This clone was seen a handful of times. The chain carries TRBV7-8 and TRBJ2-7; D perhaps matches TRBD2 (6 bases). The CDR3 consists of 16 residues. The germline V gene encodes CDR1 SGHVS and CDR2 FQNEAQ. Trimming took off 4 bases at V and 3 bases at J, with 19 bases between the two ends. CDR3 sequence (DNA): TGTGCCAGCAGCTCCCGTGTCTCTAGCGCGATCTACGAGCAGTACTTC. Encoded protein: CASSSRVSSAIYEQYF.

The rearrangement links TRBV30 to TRBJ2-3; TRBD1 matches at 7 bases. Trimming took 5 bases from V and 0 from J; bases not matched to a gene: 8. Germline V gene data show CDR1 as GTSNPN and CDR2 as SVGIG (reference sequence). This CDR3 has 15 amino acids. The CDR3 bases are TGTGCCTGGGGTCCCGGGACAGCTAGCACAGATACGCAGTATTTT. As protein: CAWGPGTASTDTQYF.

This clone was seen a handful of times. This chain uses TRBV5-1 with TRBJ2-5, with 9 bases aligning to TRBD2. V lost 4 bases, J lost 2 bases, and 12 bases stayed unmatched. Per germline, CDR1 SGHRS and CDR2 YFSETQ. The length of the CDR3 is 17 residues. This chain's CDR3 is CASSPARLAEGQETQYF. The CDR3 nucleotides are TGCGCCAGCAGCCCTGCCCGACTAGCGGAGGGGCAAGAGACCCAGTACTTC.

This chain joins TRBV30 and TRBJ1-2, with unresolved D. This CDR3 is 15 amino acids long. Trimming removed 1 base from V and 1 base from J, with 13 bases in between. Germline V CDR1 and CDR2: GTSNPN, SVGIG (reference sequence). The CDR3 DNA sequence: TGTGCCTGGAGTGCCGACCGGAGAATTAACTATGGCTACACCTTC. This translates into CAWSADRRINYGYTF.

V gene TRBV30 combines with J gene TRBJ2-3; 14 nucleotides agree with TRBD2. The germline V gene has CDR1 GTSNPN and CDR2 SVGIG (reference sequence). The CDR3 has 17 residues. After removal of 4 bases from V and 2 bases from J, the junction contained 8 bases not matched to a gene. The CDR3 sequence: CAWTDGTSGSSTDTQYF. The CDR3 DNA sequence: TGTGCCTGGACCGACGGGACTAGCGGGAGTTCCACAGATACGCAGTATTTT.

This clone was seen a handful of times. The J gene is TRBJ1-1, the V gene TRBV6-5, with D maybe TRBD1 (6 bases). The CDR3 consists of 13 residues. The V gene's germline CDR1 is MNHEY and CDR2 SVGAGI. Trimming took 8 bases from V and 6 from J, leaving 16 bases between them. CDR3 sequence reads: CASGIRQDAEAFF. CDR3 DNA sequence: TGTGCCAGCGGGATAAGACAGGACGCTGAAGCTTTCTTT.

The chain employs TRBV4-1 and TRBJ2-7, with 8 bases fitting TRBD1. The ends lost 0 bases at V and 2 bases at J; junction bases unmatched: 9. The germline V gene has CDR1 MGHRA and CDR2 YSYEKL. This CDR3 is 17 amino acids long. CDR3 amino acids: CASSQDFGDRSAYEQYF. The CDR3 DNA reads TGCGCCAGCAGCCAAGACTTTGGGGACAGGTCGGCCTACGAGCAGTACTTC.

This clone appeared a few times. V gene TRBV11-3 combines with J gene TRBJ2-2; D unclear. The CDR3 covers 13 residues. Germline CDR1 SGHNT, CDR2 YENEEA. V was clipped by 5 bases and J by 1 base, with 5 bases between them. CDR3 in amino acids: CASSPGNTGELFF. CDR3 coding DNA: TGTGCCAGCAGCCCAGGGAACACCGGGGAGCTGTTTTTT.